The 3 T cell receptor beta chains given below trace back to one sample, sequenced in a study of blood T cell repertoires in COVID-19. The method was immunoSEQ multiplex PCR; TCRdb's version includes in-frame clones alone and lacks a portion of them. The sample lists over 65,000 clones; 87% were seen once. The sequencing sample was made of peripheral blood. The receptor source for this set is a human donor in a cohort sampled during active COVID-19.

The chain combines TRBV2 with TRBJ1-2; D is perhaps TRBD1 (6 bases). V lost 7 bases and J 8 bases, leaving 17 bases between the germline ends. Germline loops: CDR1 SNHLY, CDR2 FYNNEI. The CDR3 length is 13 residues. The CDR3: CASTPQGNEGYTF. The CDR3 nucleotides read TGTGCCAGCACTCCACAGGGTAATGAAGGCTACACCTTC. Full variable domain (outside the CDR3, taken from reference TRBV2 and TRBJ1-2): EPEVTQTPSHQVTQMGQEVILRCVPISNHLYFYWYRQILGQKVEFLVSFYNNEISEKSEIFDDQFSVERPDGSNFTLKIRSTKLEDSAMYFCASTPQGNEGYTFGSGTRLTVV.

The rearrangement links TRBV5-6 to TRBJ1-1; TRBD1 is a possible D gene (5 bases). Germline-derived CDR1 and CDR2 are SGHDT and YYEEEE. The V end was cut by 2 bases, the J end by 4 bases, with 18 bases between. The CDR3 spans 16 residues. The CDR3 DNA sequence: TGTGCCAGCAGCTTCGGGACGGGGGTTGGTGGCACTGAAGCTTTCTTT. This encodes CASSFGTGVGGTEAFF.

The count of this clone is one. The V call is TRBV29-1, the J call TRBJ2-1, with D perhaps TRBD2 (6 bases). V was cut by 5 bases and J by 5 bases, with 19 bases left in between. The CDR3 totals 15 residues. Germline loops: CDR1 SQVTM, CDR2 ANQGSEA. The CDR3 region has the DNA TGCAGCGTTACGGGGGTACGGAGGGCCCACAATGAGCAGTTCTTC. Its translation is CSVTGVRRAHNEQFF.